This T cell receptor beta chain came from a study of shared clonotypes between healthy human individuals. Study-wide points: Clonotype sharing across a few donors was observed for about 5.5% of naive CD4 clonotypes. In general, naive subsets displayed greater estimated richness than memory subsets did.

Data came from immunoSEQ multiplex PCR; TCRdb stores just in-frame clones and leaves some out. The data contain under 300,000 clones, over 50% of them singletons. V was shortened by 4 bases and J by 3 bases, with 18 bases between the two germline ends. The germline V gene encodes CDR1 SGHTS and CDR2 YDEGEE. This CDR3 contains 16 residues. Regarding this clone: Its specificity is not known.

The chain employs TRBV5-8 and TRBJ2-3; maybe TRBD1 (5 bases). The receptor's source is a man aged 25-40 years in good health. Sequenced input: memory CD4+ T cells sorted from blood. Subset in this sample: CD45RA-negative fraction. CDR3 nucleotides: TGTGCCAGCAGCCTATTCGGTCCAGGGCGAACAGATACGCAGTATTTT. This sequence encodes CASSLFGPGRTDTQYF.